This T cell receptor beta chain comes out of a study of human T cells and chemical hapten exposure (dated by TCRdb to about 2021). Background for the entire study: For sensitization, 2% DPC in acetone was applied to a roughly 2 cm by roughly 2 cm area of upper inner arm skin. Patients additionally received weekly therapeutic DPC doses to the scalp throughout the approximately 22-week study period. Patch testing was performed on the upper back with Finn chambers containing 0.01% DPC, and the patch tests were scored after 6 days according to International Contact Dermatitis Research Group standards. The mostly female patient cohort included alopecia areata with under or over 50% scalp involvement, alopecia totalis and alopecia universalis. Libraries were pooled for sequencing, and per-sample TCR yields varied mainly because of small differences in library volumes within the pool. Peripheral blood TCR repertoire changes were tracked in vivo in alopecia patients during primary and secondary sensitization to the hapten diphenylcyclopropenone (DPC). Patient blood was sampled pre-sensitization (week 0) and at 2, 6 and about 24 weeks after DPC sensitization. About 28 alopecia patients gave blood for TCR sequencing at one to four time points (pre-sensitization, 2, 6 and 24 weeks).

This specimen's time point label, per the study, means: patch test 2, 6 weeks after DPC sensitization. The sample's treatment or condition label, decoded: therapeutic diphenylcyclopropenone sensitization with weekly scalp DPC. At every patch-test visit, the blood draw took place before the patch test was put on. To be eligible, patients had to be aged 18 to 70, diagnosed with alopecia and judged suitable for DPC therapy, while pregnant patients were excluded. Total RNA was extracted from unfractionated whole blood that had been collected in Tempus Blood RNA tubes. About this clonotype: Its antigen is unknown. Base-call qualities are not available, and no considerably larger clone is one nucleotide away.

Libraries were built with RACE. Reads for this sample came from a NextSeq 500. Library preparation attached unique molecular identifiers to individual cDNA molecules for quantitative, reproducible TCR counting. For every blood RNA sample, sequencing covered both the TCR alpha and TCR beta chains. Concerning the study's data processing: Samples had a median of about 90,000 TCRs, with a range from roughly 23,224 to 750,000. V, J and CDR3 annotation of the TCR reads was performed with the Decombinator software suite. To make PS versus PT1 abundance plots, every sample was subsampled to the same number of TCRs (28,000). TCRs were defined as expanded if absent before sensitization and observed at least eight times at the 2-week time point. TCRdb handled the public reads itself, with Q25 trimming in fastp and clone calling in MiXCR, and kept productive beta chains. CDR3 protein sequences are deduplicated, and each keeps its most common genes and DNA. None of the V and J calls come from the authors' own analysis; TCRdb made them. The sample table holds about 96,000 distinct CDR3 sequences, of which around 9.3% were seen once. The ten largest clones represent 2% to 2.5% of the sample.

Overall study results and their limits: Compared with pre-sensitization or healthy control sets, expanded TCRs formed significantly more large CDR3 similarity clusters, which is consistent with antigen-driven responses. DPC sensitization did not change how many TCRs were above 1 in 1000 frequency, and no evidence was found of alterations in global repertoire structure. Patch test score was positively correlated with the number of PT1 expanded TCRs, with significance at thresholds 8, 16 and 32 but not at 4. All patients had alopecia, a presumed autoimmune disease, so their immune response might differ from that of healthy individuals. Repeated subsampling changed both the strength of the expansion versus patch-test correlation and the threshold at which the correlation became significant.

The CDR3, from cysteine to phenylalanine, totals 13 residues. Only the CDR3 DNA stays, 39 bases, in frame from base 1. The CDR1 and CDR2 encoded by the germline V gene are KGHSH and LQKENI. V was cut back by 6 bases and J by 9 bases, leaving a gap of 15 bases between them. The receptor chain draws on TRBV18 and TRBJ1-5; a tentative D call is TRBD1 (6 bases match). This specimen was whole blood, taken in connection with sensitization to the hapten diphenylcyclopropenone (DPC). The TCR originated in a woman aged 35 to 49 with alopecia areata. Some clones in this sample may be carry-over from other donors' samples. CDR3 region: CASSLTLDRPQHF. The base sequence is TGTGCCAGCTCGCTCACACTGGACAGGCCCCAGCATTTT.